A single sample gave rise to the 28 T cell receptor beta chains below, sequenced in a study of blood T cell repertoires in COVID-19. Generated by immunoSEQ multiplex PCR, the TCRdb table keeps only in-frame clones and is missing some. The sample contains some 43,000 clones, approximately 84% of which appear only once. The sequenced sample consisted of peripheral blood. The origin of the receptors is a man between 50 and 59 years old with active COVID-19.

V and J are TRBV10-3 and TRBJ1-1, with D possibly matching TRBD1 (6 bases). V lost 4 bases and J 3 bases, leaving 9 bases between the germline ends. CDR1 ENHRY and CDR2 SYGVKD come from the germline V gene. CDR3 length: 13 amino acids. CDR3 in DNA: TGTGCCATCAGTGTAGCAGGGGACACTGAAGCTTTCTTT. Translating it yields CAISVAGDTEAFF.

This clone was recorded only once. DNA of the CDR3: TGTGCCACCGGACAGACTGGGGCCAACGTCCTGACTTTC. This codes for CATGQTGANVLTF. The gene calls are TRBV6-4 and TRBJ2-6; a possible D gene is TRBD1 (6 bases). This CDR3 spans 13 amino acids. Germline CDR1 MRHNA, CDR2 SNTAGT. V was pared by 10 bases and J by 2 bases, with 9 bases between.

This clone was found once. The V and J genes are TRBV29-1 and TRBJ2-1; 10 bases are shared with TRBD1. From germline, CDR1 is SQVTM and CDR2 ANQGSEA. The CDR3 sequence is 15 residues long. J lost 6 bases, V lost 6 bases, and 11 bases had no gene match. CDR3 amino acids: CSVVPGRTGGNEQFF. For the CDR3, the DNA is TGCAGCGTAGTTCCTGGGAGGACAGGGGGCAATGAGCAGTTCTTC.

The chain links TRBV9 to TRBJ2-7; D gene unclear. The ends were cut back, 0 bases at V and 6 bases at J, with 13 bases in the middle. CDR3 length: 14 residues. Germline V CDR1 and CDR2: SGDLS, YYNGEE. This chain's CDR3 is CASSVEASTGEQYF. The CDR3 bases are TGTGCCAGCAGCGTAGAGGCATCTACGGGCGAGCAGTACTTC. Looking up the rest from reference TRBV9 and TRBJ2-7 gives the full variable domain: DSGVTQTPKHLITATGQRVTLRCSPRSGDLSVYWYQQSLDQGLQFLIQYYNGEERAKGNILERFSAQQFPDLHSELNLSSLELGDSALYFCASSVEASTGEQYFGPGTRLTVT.

The CDR3 reads CASSVFLRGNEKLFF. The CDR3 nucleotides read TGTGCCAGCAGCGTTTTTTTAAGGGGTAATGAAAAACTGTTTTTT. This chain links TRBV7-9 with TRBJ1-4, with a tentative D call TRBD1 (5 bases). Germline CDR1 is SEHNR and CDR2 is FQNEAQ (reference sequence). This CDR3 has 15 amino acids. The germline V and J ends were trimmed by 5 bases and 4 bases, with 14 bases remaining between them.

The chain recombines TRBV10-3 with TRBJ1-1; D is undetermined. The CDR3 has 11 amino acids. Germline V gene lookup returns CDR1 ENHRY and CDR2 SYGVKD. Between the trimmed V and J ends, which lost 8 bases and 8 bases, there was a span of 12 bases. The CDR3 reads CAIGGRSEAFF. CDR3 in DNA: TGTGCCATCGGAGGTAGGTCAGAAGCTTTCTTT.

This chain links TRBV5-4 with TRBJ2-1; TRBD2 matches at 15 bases. The V gene end was trimmed by 3 bases and the J gene end by 4 bases; junction bases not matched to a gene: 2. CDR1 and CDR2 from the germline V gene are SGHNT and YYREEE (reference sequence). The CDR3 extends over 16 amino acids. Here the CDR3 reads CASSSGLAGGYNEQFF. The CDR3, as DNA: TGTGCCAGCAGCTCCGGACTAGCGGGGGGGTACAATGAGCAGTTCTTC.

The chain employs TRBV7-2 and TRBJ1-6; 12 bases fit TRBD1. Trimming removed 5 bases from V and 9 bases from J; junction bases left unmatched: 11. CDR1 and CDR2 from the germline V gene are SGHTA and FQGNSA. The CDR3 sequence is 17 residues long. As DNA, the CDR3 is TGTGCCAGCAGCCCCGGGACAGGGGGCGAGTTGGGTTCACCCCTCCACTTT. Residues: CASSPGTGGELGSPLHF. The full variable domain, its missing parts supplied by reference TRBV7-2 and TRBJ1-6, is GAGVSQSPSNKVTEKGKDVELRCDPISGHTALYWYRQSLGQGLEFLIYFQGNSAPDKSGLPSDRFSAERTGGSVSTLTIQRTQQEDSAVYLCASSPGTGGELGSPLHFGNGTRLTVT.

This clone came up once. The chain has TRBV6-1 and TRBJ2-3; TRBD2 agrees at 8 bases. The ends lost 3 bases at V and 0 bases at J; junction bases unmatched: 14. The CDR3 loop spans 19 amino acids. Per the germline V gene, CDR1 is MNHNS and CDR2 is SASEGT. The CDR3 reads CASSDFGAGGDTSTDTQYF. As DNA, the CDR3 is TGTGCCAGCAGTGACTTCGGGGCGGGGGGCGATACTAGCACAGATACGCAGTATTTT.

The chain links TRBV5-4 to TRBJ2-3, with 9 bases lining up with TRBD2. Trimming cost V 8 bases and J 6 bases; bases outside gene matches: 7. CDR1 and CDR2 (germline): SGHNT, YYREEE (reference sequence). This CDR3 is 13 amino acids long. The CDR3 DNA is TGTGCCAGTAGGGGGACTAGCAGGGATACGCAGTATTTT. It codes for CASRGTSRDTQYF.

The V gene is TRBV5-1, the J gene TRBJ2-5; 8 nucleotides agree with TRBD1. Trimming at V came to 3 bases and at J to 5 bases, leaving 6 bases not matched to a gene. This CDR3 is built from 14 residues. CDR1 and CDR2 (germline): SGHRS, YFSETQ. For the CDR3, the DNA is TGCGCCAGCAGCTATCAGGGGGCCGAGGAGACCCAGTACTTC. This translates into CASSYQGAEETQYF.

The V call is TRBV5-1, the J call TRBJ1-2; TRBD1 agrees at 7 bases. J gave up 4 bases and V 4 bases, and 1 base lay outside the gene matches. Germline V gene lookup returns CDR1 SGHRS and CDR2 YFSETQ. The CDR3 totals 12 residues. CDR3 residues: CASSAGGYGYTF. The CDR3 bases are TGCGCCAGCAGCGCAGGGGGCTATGGCTACACCTTC.

This clone turned up a few times. The chain carries TRBV10-2 and TRBJ2-3; possibly TRBD1 for D (6 bases). CDR3 size: 15 residues. Germline V lookup: CDR1 WSHSY, CDR2 SAAADI. V was cut by 6 bases and J by 1 base, with 14 bases left in between. DNA for the CDR3: TGCGCCAGCAGGACCGGGACACTAGGCACAGATACGCAGTATTTT. Translation gives CASRTGTLGTDTQYF.

The V and J genes are TRBV15 and TRBJ2-2, with 8 bases aligning to TRBD1. Trimming cost V 5 bases and J 6 bases; bases outside gene matches: 23. Germline V gives CDR1 LNHNV, CDR2 YYDKDF (reference sequence). CDR3 length equals 20 residues. This chain's CDR3 is CATSSQGPFESGGAAGELFF. DNA for the CDR3: TGTGCCACCAGCTCCCAGGGGCCCTTCGAGTCAGGGGGCGCCGCCGGGGAGCTGTTTTTT.

There are a few counts of this clone. The chain links TRBV19 to TRBJ1-6; 7 nucleotides line up with TRBD1. The CDR3 loop spans 13 amino acids. CDR1 is LNHDA and CDR2 is SQIVND in the germline V gene (reference sequence). Trimming at V came to 8 bases and at J to 12 bases, leaving 10 bases not matched to a gene. CDR3 protein: CASSDRSLGPLHF. CDR3 sequence (DNA): TGTGCCAGTTCGGACAGGTCCTTGGGACCCCTCCACTTT.

The chain uses TRBV27 and TRBJ2-3; 7 nucleotides agree with TRBD2. Germline loops: CDR1 MNHEY, CDR2 SMNVEV (reference sequence). Trimming cost V 3 bases and J 3 bases; bases outside gene matches: 6. CDR3 length: 15 amino acids. This CDR3 reads CASSFGRWDTDTQYF. Here the CDR3 DNA reads TGTGCCAGCAGTTTCGGGAGGTGGGATACAGATACGCAGTATTTT.

The rearrangement joins TRBV9 to TRBJ2-3; 13 positions match TRBD2. The CDR3 sequence is 16 residues long. The germline V gene has CDR1 SGDLS and CDR2 YYNGEE. V lost 0 bases to trimming and J lost 5 bases; unmatched junction nucleotides: 3. CDR3 in amino acids: CASSVGLAGGIDTQYF. CDR3 nucleotide sequence: TGTGCCAGCAGCGTAGGACTAGCGGGGGGCATAGATACGCAGTATTTT.

This clone ranks as medium-sized. V and J are TRBV6-5 and TRBJ1-5; possible D gene TRBD1, 6 bases. The CDR3 covers 14 residues. V lost 6 bases, J lost 4 bases, and 13 bases lay in between. CDR1 is MNHEY, CDR2 SVGAGI, per germline. CDR3 coding DNA: TGTGCCAGCAGCTATAACAGGGCAAATCAGCCCCAGCATTTT. Translated: CASSYNRANQPQHF.

The chain has TRBV5-6 and TRBJ2-7, with 11 positions matching TRBD2. Germline CDR1 is SGHDT and CDR2 is YYEEEE. This CDR3 has 15 residues. Unmatched junction bases numbered 6, after V lost 4 bases and J lost 3 bases. The CDR3 nucleotides read TGTGCCAGCAGCCCACTAGCGGGGGCGTTCTACGAGCAGTACTTC. Protein: CASSPLAGAFYEQYF. Full variable domain (missing parts from reference TRBV5-6 and TRBJ2-7): DAGVTQSPTHLIKTRGQQVTLRCSPKSGHDTVSWYQQALGQGPQFIFQYYEEEERQRGNFPDRFSGHQFPNYSSELNVNALLLGDSALYLCASSPLAGAFYEQYFGPGTRLTVT.

The chain has TRBV18 and TRBJ2-2; 15 nucleotides line up with TRBD2. The CDR3 spans 19 residues. Germline CDR1 and CDR2: KGHSH and LQKENI. J gave up 3 bases and V 0 bases, and 5 bases lay outside the gene matches. DNA for the CDR3: TGTGCCAGCTCACCACCGGGGACTAGCGGGGGGTTAGACACCGGGGAGCTGTTTTTT. This codes for CASSPPGTSGGLDTGELFF.

The chain is built from TRBV19 and TRBJ1-1; the match to TRBD1 covers 10 bases. This CDR3 has 14 amino acids. V shed 7 bases, J shed 5 bases, and the junction held 7 bases outside the gene matches. CDR1 and CDR2 (germline): LNHDA, SQIVND (reference sequence). This CDR3 is CASTSGQGGTEAFF. CDR3 sequence (DNA): TGTGCCAGTACCTCCGGACAGGGGGGGACTGAAGCTTTCTTT.

This chain connects TRBV12-3 or TRBV12-4 to TRBJ2-1; tentative D call: TRBD1 (5 bases). The V end was cut by 0 bases, the J end by 7 bases, with 7 bases between. CDR3 length: 13 amino acids. The CDR3 sequence is CASSLAPGNEQFF. CDR3 nucleotide sequence: TGTGCCAGCAGTTTAGCGCCAGGGAATGAGCAGTTCTTC.

This clone was picked up a small number of times. This chain connects TRBV2 to TRBJ2-3, with 8 bases fitting TRBD1. J was trimmed by 8 bases and V by 3 bases; bases with no gene match: 13. The CDR3 spans 16 residues. Germline CDR1 is SNHLY and CDR2 is FYNNEI. CDR3 DNA: TGTGCCAGCAGTGAGGGGGCAGGGGGCTTAATGGGTACGCAGTATTTT. It is translated as CASSEGAGGLMGTQYF.

The chain employs TRBV10-3 and TRBJ2-5; 10 bases are a match to TRBD2. CDR3 size: 16 residues. Germline CDR1 reads ENHRY; CDR2 reads SYGVKD. Trimming at V came to 0 bases and at J to 6 bases, leaving 7 bases not matched to a gene. CDR3 DNA sequence: TGTGCCATCAGTGAGTCTGCTAGCGGGGGAAGAAAGACCCAGTACTTC. The encoded protein is CAISESASGGRKTQYF.

The chain combines TRBV2 with TRBJ1-4, with 8 bases identical to TRBD1. Losses at the gene ends were 5 bases for V and 4 bases for J; bases not matched to a gene: 3. Germline lookup yields CDR1 SNHLY and CDR2 FYNNEI. The CDR3 contains 14 residues. CDR3 protein: CASSRQGSNEKLFF. The CDR3 DNA is TGTGCCAGCAGTCGACAGGGGAGTAATGAAAAACTGTTTTTT.

CDR3 residues: CASSGPGQGATYGYTF. CDR3 bases: TGCGCCAGCAGCGGTCCGGGACAGGGGGCGACCTATGGCTACACCTTC. The genes are TRBV5-1 and TRBJ1-2, with 12 bases that match TRBD1. Per germline, CDR1 SGHRS and CDR2 YFSETQ. The CDR3 contains 16 residues. After removal of 4 bases from V and 4 bases from J, the junction contained 8 bases not matched to a gene.

This chain uses TRBV2 with TRBJ2-6; TRBD2 might be the D (5 bases). The length of the CDR3 is 16 residues. Trimming left V 8 bases short and J 0 bases short, with 14 bases between. Germline CDR1 SNHLY, CDR2 FYNNEI. CDR3 nucleotide sequence: TGTGCCAGCGGTGCGGACTTGCGCTCTGGGGCCAACGTCCTGACTTTC. It yields the protein CASGADLRSGANVLTF.

The rearrangement links TRBV11-2 to TRBJ2-1, with TRBD1 identical over 8 bases. The length of the CDR3 is 15 residues. Trimming cost V 0 bases and J 4 bases; bases outside gene matches: 2. Per germline, CDR1 SGHAT and CDR2 FQNNGV. DNA for the CDR3: TGTGCCAGCAGCTTAGACAGGGGGCAATACAATGAGCAGTTCTTC. Translating gives CASSLDRGQYNEQFF.